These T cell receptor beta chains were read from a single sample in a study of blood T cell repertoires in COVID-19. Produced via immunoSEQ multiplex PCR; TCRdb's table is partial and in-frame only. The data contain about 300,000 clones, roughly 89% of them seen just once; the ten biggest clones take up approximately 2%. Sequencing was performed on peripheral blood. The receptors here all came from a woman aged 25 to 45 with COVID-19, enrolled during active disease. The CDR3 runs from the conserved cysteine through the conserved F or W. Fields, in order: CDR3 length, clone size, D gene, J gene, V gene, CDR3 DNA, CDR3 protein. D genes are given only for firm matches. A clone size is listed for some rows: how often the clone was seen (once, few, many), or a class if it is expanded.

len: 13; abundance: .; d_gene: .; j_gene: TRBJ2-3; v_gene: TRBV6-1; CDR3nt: TGTGCCAGCAGTGAGGGACACACAGATACGCAGTATTTT; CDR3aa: CASSEGHTDTQYF
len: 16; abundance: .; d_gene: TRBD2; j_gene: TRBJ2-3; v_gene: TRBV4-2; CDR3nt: TGTGCCAGCAGCCAACTAGCGGGGGGGCCTGCAGATACGCAGTATTTT; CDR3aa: CASSQLAGGPADTQYF
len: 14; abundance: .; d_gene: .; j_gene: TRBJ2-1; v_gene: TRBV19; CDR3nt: TGTGCCAGTACGTCTTTCGCTAGTTTCGATGAGCAGTTCTTC; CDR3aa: CASTSFASFDEQFF
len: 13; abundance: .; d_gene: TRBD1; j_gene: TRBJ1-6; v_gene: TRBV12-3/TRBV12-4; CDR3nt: TGTGCCAGCACTAGGGACAGGGATTCACCCCTCCACTTT; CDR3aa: CASTRDRDSPLHF
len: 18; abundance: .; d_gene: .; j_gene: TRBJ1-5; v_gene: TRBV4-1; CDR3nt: TGCGCCAGCAGCCAACTAGGGACTACCGCCAGGATCCATCAGCCCCAGCATTTT; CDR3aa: CASSQLGTTARIHQPQHF
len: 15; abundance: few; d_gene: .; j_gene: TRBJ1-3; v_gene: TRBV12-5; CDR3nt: TGTGCTAGTGGTTACGGACAGTACTCTGGAAACACCATATATTTT; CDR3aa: CASGYGQYSGNTIYF
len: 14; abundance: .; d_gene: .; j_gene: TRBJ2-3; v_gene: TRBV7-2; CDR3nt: TGTGCCAGCAGCTTCCAGCAGGGGACGGGTACGCAGTATTTT; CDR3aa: CASSFQQGTGTQYF
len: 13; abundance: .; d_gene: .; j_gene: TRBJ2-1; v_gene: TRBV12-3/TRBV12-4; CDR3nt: TGTGCCAGCAGTTTGGCAGGGTACGGTGAGCAGTTCTTC; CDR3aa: CASSLAGYGEQFF
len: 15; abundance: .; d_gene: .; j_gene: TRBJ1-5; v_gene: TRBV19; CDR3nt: TGTGCCAGTAGTACTGGGGCCTGGGGCAATCAGCCCCAGCATTTT; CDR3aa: CASSTGAWGNQPQHF
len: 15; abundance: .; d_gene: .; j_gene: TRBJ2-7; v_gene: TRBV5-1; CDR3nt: TGCGCCAGCAGCCTGAACCAGGGACTGACGTACGAGCAGTACTTC; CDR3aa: CASSLNQGLTYEQYF
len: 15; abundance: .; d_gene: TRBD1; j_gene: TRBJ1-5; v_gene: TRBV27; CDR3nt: TGTGCCAGCACCAGACAGGGGGGCTTCAATCAGCCCCAGCATTTT; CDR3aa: CASTRQGGFNQPQHF
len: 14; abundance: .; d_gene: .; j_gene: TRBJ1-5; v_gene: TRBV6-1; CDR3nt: TGTGCCAGCAGTGAATGGGCAGGGAATCAGCCCCAGCATTTT; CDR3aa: CASSEWAGNQPQHF
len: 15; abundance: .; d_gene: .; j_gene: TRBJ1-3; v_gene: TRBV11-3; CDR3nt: TGTGCCAGCAGCTCGACCAGGGCCTCTGGAAACACCATATATTTT; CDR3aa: CASSSTRASGNTIYF
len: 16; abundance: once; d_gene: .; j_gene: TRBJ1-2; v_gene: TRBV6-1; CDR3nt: TGTGCCAGCAGTGAATCCGTAGCATTTTCTCTCTATGGCTACACCTTC; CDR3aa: CASSESVAFSLYGYTF
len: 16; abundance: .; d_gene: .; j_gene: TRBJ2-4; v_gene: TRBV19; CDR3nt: TGTGCCAGTAGTATAGATTATGGAGGAGGCCGAAACATTCAGTACTTC; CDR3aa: CASSIDYGGGRNIQYF
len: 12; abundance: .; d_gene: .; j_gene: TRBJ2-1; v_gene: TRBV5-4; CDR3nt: TGTGCCAGCAGCTCCCCATTCAATGAGCAGTTCTTC; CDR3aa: CASSSPFNEQFF
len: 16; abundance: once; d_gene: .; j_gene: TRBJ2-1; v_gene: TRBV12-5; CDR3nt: TGTGCTAGTGGTTCCTTGAGTGGCGGGGCCTACAATGAGCAGTTCTTC; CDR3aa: CASGSLSGGAYNEQFF
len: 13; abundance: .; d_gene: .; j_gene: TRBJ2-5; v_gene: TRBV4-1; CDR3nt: TGCGCCAGCAGCCAGTTTGAGAGAGAGACCCAGTACTTC; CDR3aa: CASSQFERETQYF
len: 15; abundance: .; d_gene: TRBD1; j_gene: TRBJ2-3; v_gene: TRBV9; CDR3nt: TGTGCCAGCAGCTTGACAGGGGGCAGCACAGATACGCAGTATTTT; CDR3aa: CASSLTGGSTDTQYF
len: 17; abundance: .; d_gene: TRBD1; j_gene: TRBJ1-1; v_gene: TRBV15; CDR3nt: TGTGCCACCAGCAGAGATAGGGACAGGGGCCCATACACTGAAGCTTTCTTT; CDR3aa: CATSRDRDRGPYTEAFF